This T cell receptor beta chain was profiled in a study of cytomegalovirus exposure and HLA in healthy donors. For this clone: Its antigen remains unidentified.

General study results and limits: Researchers reportedly found TCR beta sequences accurately predicted most subjects' HLA-A and HLA-B alleles. A few chains tied to CMV proved CMV antigen-specific in vitro.

This CDR3 contains 15 residues. The V segment lost 2 bases and the J segment 9 bases; nucleotides outside the gene matches: 9. Germline loops: CDR1 SGHRS, CDR2 YFSETQ. Researchers ran the PCR with 60 Vbeta and 13 Jbeta primers. Assay: immunoSEQ multiplex PCR; the TCRdb copy retains only in-frame clones and omits some. The table records 75,000 to 90,000 clones, approximately 79% of them present only once. The receptor's source is a human donor in good health. Sequences were obtained from PBMCs. The J gene is TRBJ2-1, the V gene TRBV5-1; 9 bases agree with TRBD2. CDR3 in amino acids: CASSFFSGGGGEQFF. CDR3 bases: TGCGCCAGCAGCTTCTTTAGCGGGGGAGGGGGTGAGCAGTTCTTC.